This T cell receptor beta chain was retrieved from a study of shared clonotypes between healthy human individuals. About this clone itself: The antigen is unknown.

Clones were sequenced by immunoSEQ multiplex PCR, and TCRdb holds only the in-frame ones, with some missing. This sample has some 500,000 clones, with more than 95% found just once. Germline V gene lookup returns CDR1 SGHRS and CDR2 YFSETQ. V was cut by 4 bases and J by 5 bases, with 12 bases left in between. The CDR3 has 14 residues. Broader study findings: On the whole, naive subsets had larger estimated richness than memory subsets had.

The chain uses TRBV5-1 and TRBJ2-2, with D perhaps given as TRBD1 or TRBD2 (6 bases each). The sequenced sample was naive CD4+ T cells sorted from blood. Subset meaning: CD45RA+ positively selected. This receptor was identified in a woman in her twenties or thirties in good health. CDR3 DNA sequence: TGCGCCAGCAGCCCCACGGGGGCGACCGGGGAGCTGTTTTTT. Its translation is CASSPTGATGELFF. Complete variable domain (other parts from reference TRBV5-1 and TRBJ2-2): KAGVTQTPRYLIKTRGQQVTLSCSPISGHRSVSWYQQTPGQGLQFLFEYFSETQRNKGNFPGRFSGRQFSNSRSEMNVSTLELGDSALYLCASSPTGATGELFFGEGSRLTVL.